This T cell receptor beta chain was identified in a study of T-cell reconstitution after alpha-beta-depleted transplantation in children. V lost 1 base and J lost 7; bases outside the gene matches: 4. Looked up from germline, CDR1 is LGHNA and CDR2 is YSLEER. The CDR3 loop spans 14 amino acids. Unique molecular identifiers were incorporated when the TCRbeta library was constructed. Each CDR3 protein gets one entry after TCRdb re-called the PCR reads with MiXCR. Counted here are 300,000 to 400,000 distinct CDR3 sequences, under 20% occurring once; the ten biggest clones make up around two fifths. About this clonotype: Antigen: not known.

Overall study findings and caveats: By about two months after transplant, alpha-beta T cells reportedly arose from several hundred graft clones that had expanded. Some patients' high day-60 TCRbeta diversity was traced to surviving recipient T cells and thymic progenitors. When one year had passed after transplant, most T-cell counts and diversity came from newly produced T cells.

This sample comprised PBMCs, mostly from graft donor cells, obtained 360 days after TCRalphabeta/CD19-depleted stem cell transplant. The chain carries TRBV4-3 and TRBJ2-1, with TRBD2 identical over 7 bases. This TCR was recovered from a male patient between 2 and 9 years old who had a stem cell transplant for acute lymphoblastic leukemia, so the T cells may come from the graft donor. The CDR3 spells CASSQVISGNEQFF. The CDR3 bases are TGCGCCAGCAGCCAAGTGATTAGCGGGAATGAGCAGTTCTTC.